Following are 27 T cell receptor beta chains from one sample sequenced in a study of shared clonotypes between healthy human individuals. Data came from immunoSEQ multiplex PCR; TCRdb stores just in-frame clones and leaves some out. The sample contains more than 450,000 clones, more than 65% of which appear only once. Sequenced input: PBMCs. Receptor source: a woman in her forties in good health. Some clones in this sample may be carry-over from other donors' samples.

This clone showed up just a few times. The V call is TRBV4-1, the J call TRBJ1-1; D is perhaps TRBD1 (6 bases). Germline CDR1 and CDR2: MGHRA and YSYEKL. Between the trimmed V and J ends, which lost 0 bases and 3 bases, there was a span of 11 bases. The CDR3 is 15 amino acids. DNA for the CDR3: TGCGCCAGCAGCCAAGAAGGGGGGGCGGACACTGAAGCTTTCTTT. This gives the protein CASSQEGGADTEAFF.

This chain uses TRBV7-8 with TRBJ2-7, with unresolved D. Germline V gene data show CDR1 as SGHVS and CDR2 as FQNEAQ. The CDR3 consists of 15 residues. Trimming took 5 bases from V and 3 from J, leaving 17 bases between them. CDR3 sequence (DNA): TGTGCCAGCAGCCTCGAAGTGGGCCCTCTCTACGAGCAGTACTTC. It is translated as CASSLEVGPLYEQYF.

V gene TRBV18 combines with J gene TRBJ2-7; D not resolved. Germline assignment: CDR1 KGHSH and CDR2 LQKENI. Trimming removed 0 bases from V and 3 bases from J, with 9 bases in between. The CDR3 contains 14 residues. CDR3 amino acids: CASSPPIQNYEQYF. Written as DNA, the CDR3 is TGTGCCAGCTCACCACCGATCCAAAACTACGAGCAGTACTTC.

The chain recombines TRBV28 with TRBJ1-5, with D possibly TRBD1 on 5 matching bases. Germline V gene lookup returns CDR1 MDHEN and CDR2 SYDVKM. Trimming removed 6 bases at V and 11 bases at J, with 17 bases between. The CDR3 is 13 amino acids. CDR3 in amino acids: CASSLAGRGTQHF. CDR3 DNA: TGTGCCAGCAGCCTCGCGGGGAGGGGTACCCAGCATTTT.

V usage is TRBV20-1 and J usage is TRBJ2-7; maybe TRBD1 (5 bases). V was cut by 6 bases and J by 4 bases, with 10 bases left in between. Germline CDR1 DFQATT, CDR2 SNEGSKA (reference sequence). This CDR3 is built from 11 residues. The CDR3, as DNA: TGCAGTGCCAAAGGGGCGTACGAGCAGTACTTC. Translating gives CSAKGAYEQYF.

The rearrangement uses TRBV29-1 and TRBJ2-7; perhaps TRBD1 as D (6 bases). The CDR3 has 12 amino acids. Germline CDR1 is SQVTM and CDR2 is ANQGSEA. Trimming left V 7 bases short and J 1 base short, with 11 bases between. The CDR3 protein is CSARTASYEQYF. CDR3 DNA: TGCAGCGCTAGGACAGCGTCCTACGAGCAGTACTTC.

This chain links TRBV9 with TRBJ2-5, with D maybe TRBD2 (6 bases). CDR3 length: 13 residues. V shed 0 bases and J shed 5 bases, with 8 bases lying between them. The germline CDR1 and CDR2 sequences are SGDLS and YYNGEE. In DNA form, the CDR3 reads TGTGCCAGCAGCGTAGGGGACTGGGAGACCCAGTACTTC. It codes for CASSVGDWETQYF.

The V gene is TRBV7-2, the J gene TRBJ2-7; 8 bases are shared with TRBD2. The germline CDR1 and CDR2 sequences are SGHTA and FQGNSA. The junction had 9 bases not matched to a gene; V was cut back by 5 bases and J by 3 bases. The CDR3 spans 15 residues. The CDR3 loop is CASSPGTGGFYEQYF. The CDR3 DNA sequence: TGTGCCAGCAGCCCCGGGACGGGAGGGTTCTACGAGCAGTACTTC.

The rearrangement joins TRBV5-4 to TRBJ2-5; the match to TRBD2 covers 8 bases. Judging by the DNA end, TRBJ2-7 fits better; the J call may be wrong. The length of the CDR3 is 15 residues. Germline lookup yields CDR1 SGHNT and CDR2 YYREEE (reference sequence). The CDR3, as DNA: TGTGCCAGCAGCCAAACCCTCGCGGGGGGCTACGAGCAGTACTTC. Encoded protein: CASSQTLAGGYEQYF.

V usage is TRBV28 and J usage is TRBJ1-2, with 7 bases aligning to TRBD1. V was clipped by 7 bases and J by 5 bases; unmatched bases: 7. Germline V gives CDR1 MDHEN, CDR2 SYDVKM. The CDR3 is 13 amino acids. CDR3 nucleotides: TGTGCCAGCAACAACGGGACAGTATATGGCTACACCTTC. Residues: CASNNGTVYGYTF.

J is TRBJ1-1 and V is TRBV28; D is perhaps TRBD1 (5 bases). Per the germline V gene, CDR1 is MDHEN and CDR2 is SYDVKM. The germline V and J ends were trimmed by 6 bases and 3 bases, with 11 bases remaining between them. This CDR3 spans 13 amino acids. In nucleotides, the CDR3 is TGTGCCAGCAGCAACACAGGATACACTGAAGCTTTCTTT. This sequence encodes CASSNTGYTEAFF.

The chain recombines TRBV5-1 with TRBJ1-3; a possible D gene is TRBD1 (6 bases). The V end was cut by 7 bases, the J end by 2 bases, with 13 bases between. Germline V CDR1 and CDR2: SGHRS, YFSETQ. The CDR3 has 14 residues. As DNA, the CDR3 is TGCGCCAGCCAGACAGGATCAACTGGAAACACCATATATTTT. It encodes CASQTGSTGNTIYF.

V usage is TRBV6-6 and J usage is TRBJ2-5; TRBD1 aligns across 11 bases. CDR1 is MNHNY, CDR2 SVGAGI, per germline (reference sequence). J was trimmed by 4 bases and V by 7 bases; bases with no gene match: 8. This CDR3 comprises 15 residues. Here the CDR3 DNA reads TGTGCCAGCACTAGCGGACAGGGGGCGGGAGAGACCCAGTACTTC. Translated: CASTSGQGAGETQYF.

This chain uses TRBV28 with TRBJ1-1, with 7 bases that match TRBD1. CDR1 and CDR2 (germline): MDHEN, SYDVKM. This CDR3 comprises 15 residues. V lost 3 bases, J lost 5 bases, and 9 bases stayed unmatched. The CDR3 region is CASSLPRGIGTEAFF. CDR3 in DNA: TGTGCCAGCAGTTTGCCCAGGGGGATTGGAACTGAAGCTTTCTTT. The full variable domain, in which reference TRBV28 and TRBJ1-1 provide the parts outside the CDR3, is DVKVTQSSRYLVKRTGEKVFLECVQDMDHENMFWYRQDPGLGLRLIYFSYDVKMKEKGDIPEGYSVSREKKERFSLILESASTNQTSMYLCASSLPRGIGTEAFFGQGTRLTVV.

V and J are TRBV7-9 and TRBJ2-7; the D gene is possibly TRBD1 (5 bases). V was shortened by 4 bases and J by 4 bases, with 11 bases between the two germline ends. CDR3 length: 13 residues. From germline, CDR1 is SEHNR and CDR2 FQNEAQ (reference sequence). The CDR3 region is CASSSSGIYEQYF. The CDR3 DNA follows: TGTGCCAGCAGCTCCTCAGGGATATACGAGCAGTACTTC.

The rearrangement uses TRBV4-2 and TRBJ2-5; TRBD2 matches 14 bases. This CDR3 contains 16 residues. Germline CDR1 LGHNA, CDR2 YNFKEQ. The V and J ends lost 3 bases and 4 bases, in that order; junction bases with no gene match: 4. CDR3 region: CASSHGLAGGGETQYF. Here the CDR3 DNA reads TGTGCCAGCAGCCACGGACTAGCGGGAGGAGGAGAGACCCAGTACTTC.

This clone occurred once. V usage is TRBV10-3 and J usage is TRBJ2-1; TRBD2 matches 12 bases. The junction had 10 bases not matched to a gene; V was cut back by 8 bases and J by 5 bases. This CDR3 is built from 16 residues. CDR1 and CDR2 (germline): ENHRY, SYGVKD. Here the CDR3 reads CAIGLAGGKVDNEQFF. For the CDR3, the DNA is TGTGCCATCGGTCTAGCGGGAGGGAAGGTGGACAATGAGCAGTTCTTC.

This CDR3 is CASSPVIAKNIQYF. CDR3 coding DNA: TGTGCCAGCAGCCCAGTAATAGCCAAAAACATTCAGTACTTC. The chain recombines TRBV11-2 with TRBJ2-4; the D is unclear. This CDR3 comprises 14 residues. Germline V CDR1 and CDR2: SGHAT, FQNNGV. V was shortened by 5 bases and J by 0 bases, with 8 bases between the two germline ends.

The chain has TRBV6-6 and TRBJ2-1; no reliable D call. With 0 bases removed from V and 7 bases from J, the gap between germline ends came to 10 bases. Per the germline V gene, CDR1 is MNHNY and CDR2 is SVGAGI (reference sequence). The CDR3 totals 14 residues. CDR3 sequence: CASSYSMKGNEQFF. CDR3 bases: TGTGCCAGCAGTTACTCGATGAAGGGAAATGAGCAGTTCTTC.

The chain employs TRBV6-5 and TRBJ2-7; the match to TRBD2 covers 11 bases. CDR1 is MNHEY and CDR2 is SVGAGI in the germline V gene. With V trimmed by 2 bases and J by 0 bases, 3 bases remained unmatched. This CDR3 is 16 amino acids long. CDR3 sequence reads: CASSYGTSGISYEQYF. Here the CDR3 DNA reads TGTGCCAGCAGTTACGGGACTAGCGGAATCTCCTACGAGCAGTACTTC.

The rearrangement links TRBV7-6 to TRBJ2-1; the D gene is possibly TRBD2 (5 bases). V was pared by 4 bases and J by 9 bases, with 10 bases between. The CDR3 is 12 residues long. Germline V gene lookup returns CDR1 SGHVS and CDR2 FNYEAQ. The CDR3 nucleotides read TGTGCCAGCAGCTCACTACGGGGTGAGCAGTTCTTC. Its translation: CASSSLRGEQFF.

The rearrangement links TRBV7-6 to TRBJ2-2; 7 nucleotides align to TRBD2. CDR1 and CDR2 (germline): SGHVS, FNYEAQ. V shed 0 bases, J shed 5 bases, and the junction held 6 bases outside the gene matches. The CDR3 runs to 16 residues. The CDR3 region is CASSLARTRETGELFF. CDR3 in DNA: TGTGCCAGCAGCTTAGCCCGGACTAGAGAGACCGGGGAGCTGTTTTTT.

This clone was recorded a few times. The chain combines TRBV7-3 with TRBJ2-3, with TRBD2 as a possible D gene (6 bases). Germline V gene data show CDR1 as SGHTA and CDR2 as FQGTGA. The V and J ends lost 4 bases and 0 bases respectively, with 8 bases between them. The CDR3 runs to 14 residues. The CDR3 DNA reads as TGTGCCAGCAGCTCGGGAGTCAGCACAGATACGCAGTATTTT. Its translation is CASSSGVSTDTQYF.

The V gene is TRBV5-1, the J gene TRBJ1-6; 7 nucleotides agree with TRBD1. Germline CDR1 reads SGHRS; CDR2 reads YFSETQ. The V gene end was trimmed by 2 bases and the J gene end by 8 bases; junction bases not matched to a gene: 4. This CDR3 spans 14 amino acids. The CDR3 region has the DNA TGCGCCAGCAGCTTAGGACAGGCGTATTCACCCCTCCACTTT. It codes for CASSLGQAYSPLHF.

This clone appeared once. V and J are TRBV9 and TRBJ2-2, with 10 bases identical to TRBD2. Unmatched junction bases numbered 7, after V lost 2 bases and J lost 3 bases. Germline V gene lookup returns CDR1 SGDLS and CDR2 YYNGEE. The CDR3 runs 17 residues. The CDR3: CASSVDLAGEDTGELFF. CDR3 coding DNA: TGTGCCAGCAGCGTGGATCTAGCGGGAGAGGACACCGGGGAGCTGTTTTTT. The full variable domain, completed using reference TRBV9 and TRBJ2-2, is DSGVTQTPKHLITATGQRVTLRCSPRSGDLSVYWYQQSLDQGLQFLIQYYNGEERAKGNILERFSAQQFPDLHSELNLSSLELGDSALYFCASSVDLAGEDTGELFFGEGSRLTVL.

The chain combines TRBV6-1 with TRBJ2-1; 9 bases match TRBD1. In germline, CDR1 is MNHNS, CDR2 SASEGT. V lost 1 base to trimming and J lost 13 bases; unmatched junction nucleotides: 5. The CDR3 runs to 13 residues. CDR3 loop: CASSEGGTGNQFF. CDR3 DNA: TGTGCCAGCAGTGAAGGAGGGACAGGGAATCAGTTCTTC.

V usage is TRBV5-1 and J usage is TRBJ2-5, with 7 nucleotides matching TRBD2. The J segment lost 5 bases and the V segment lost 0 bases, leaving 7 bases of the junction unmatched. The CDR3 runs to 15 residues. Germline-derived CDR1 and CDR2 are SGHRS and YFSETQ. For the CDR3, the DNA is TGCGCCAGCAGCTTGGGGGGCGGGAGTGAGGAGACCCAGTACTTC. The encoded protein is CASSLGGGSEETQYF.